Sequencing of this TCR beta chain was carried out in a study of Graves' ophthalmopathy and Graves' hyperthyroidism. CDR3 regions of TCR beta were amplified from RNA transcripts. An opening RT-PCR round employed HTBI primers and preceded a second-round multiplex PCR. Using its own MiXCR run on the multiplex PCR reads, TCRdb lists one record per CDR3 protein. This table holds around 1,200,000 distinct CDR3 sequences, roughly two fifths found once. This clonotype was detected ten times or more. The length of the CDR3 is 15 residues. Germline values: CDR1 SGHAT, CDR2 FQNNGV. The ends lost 4 bases at V and 1 base at J; junction bases unmatched: 7.

The sample was peripheral blood or thyroid tissue (not recorded which). The genes are TRBV11-2 and TRBJ2-7; 7 bases are a match to TRBD2. The clonotype comes from an adult man with Graves' hyperthyroidism. DNA of the CDR3: TGTGCCAGCAGCTCCGATCCACTAGCGTCCTACGAGCAGTACTTC. Its protein product is CASSSDPLASYEQYF.